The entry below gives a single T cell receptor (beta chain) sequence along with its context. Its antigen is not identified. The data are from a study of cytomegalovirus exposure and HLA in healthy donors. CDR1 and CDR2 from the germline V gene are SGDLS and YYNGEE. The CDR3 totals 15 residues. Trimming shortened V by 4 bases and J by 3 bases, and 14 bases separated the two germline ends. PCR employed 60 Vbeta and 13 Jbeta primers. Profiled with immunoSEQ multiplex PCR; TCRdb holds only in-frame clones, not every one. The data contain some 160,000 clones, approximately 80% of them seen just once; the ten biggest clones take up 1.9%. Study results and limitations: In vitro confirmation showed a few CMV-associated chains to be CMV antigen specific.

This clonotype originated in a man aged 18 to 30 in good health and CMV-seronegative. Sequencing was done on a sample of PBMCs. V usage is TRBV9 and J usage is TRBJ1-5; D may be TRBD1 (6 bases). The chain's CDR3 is CASSPRGGLNQPQHF. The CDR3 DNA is TGTGCCAGCAGCCCGCGCGGGGGGCTCAATCAGCCCCAGCATTTT.